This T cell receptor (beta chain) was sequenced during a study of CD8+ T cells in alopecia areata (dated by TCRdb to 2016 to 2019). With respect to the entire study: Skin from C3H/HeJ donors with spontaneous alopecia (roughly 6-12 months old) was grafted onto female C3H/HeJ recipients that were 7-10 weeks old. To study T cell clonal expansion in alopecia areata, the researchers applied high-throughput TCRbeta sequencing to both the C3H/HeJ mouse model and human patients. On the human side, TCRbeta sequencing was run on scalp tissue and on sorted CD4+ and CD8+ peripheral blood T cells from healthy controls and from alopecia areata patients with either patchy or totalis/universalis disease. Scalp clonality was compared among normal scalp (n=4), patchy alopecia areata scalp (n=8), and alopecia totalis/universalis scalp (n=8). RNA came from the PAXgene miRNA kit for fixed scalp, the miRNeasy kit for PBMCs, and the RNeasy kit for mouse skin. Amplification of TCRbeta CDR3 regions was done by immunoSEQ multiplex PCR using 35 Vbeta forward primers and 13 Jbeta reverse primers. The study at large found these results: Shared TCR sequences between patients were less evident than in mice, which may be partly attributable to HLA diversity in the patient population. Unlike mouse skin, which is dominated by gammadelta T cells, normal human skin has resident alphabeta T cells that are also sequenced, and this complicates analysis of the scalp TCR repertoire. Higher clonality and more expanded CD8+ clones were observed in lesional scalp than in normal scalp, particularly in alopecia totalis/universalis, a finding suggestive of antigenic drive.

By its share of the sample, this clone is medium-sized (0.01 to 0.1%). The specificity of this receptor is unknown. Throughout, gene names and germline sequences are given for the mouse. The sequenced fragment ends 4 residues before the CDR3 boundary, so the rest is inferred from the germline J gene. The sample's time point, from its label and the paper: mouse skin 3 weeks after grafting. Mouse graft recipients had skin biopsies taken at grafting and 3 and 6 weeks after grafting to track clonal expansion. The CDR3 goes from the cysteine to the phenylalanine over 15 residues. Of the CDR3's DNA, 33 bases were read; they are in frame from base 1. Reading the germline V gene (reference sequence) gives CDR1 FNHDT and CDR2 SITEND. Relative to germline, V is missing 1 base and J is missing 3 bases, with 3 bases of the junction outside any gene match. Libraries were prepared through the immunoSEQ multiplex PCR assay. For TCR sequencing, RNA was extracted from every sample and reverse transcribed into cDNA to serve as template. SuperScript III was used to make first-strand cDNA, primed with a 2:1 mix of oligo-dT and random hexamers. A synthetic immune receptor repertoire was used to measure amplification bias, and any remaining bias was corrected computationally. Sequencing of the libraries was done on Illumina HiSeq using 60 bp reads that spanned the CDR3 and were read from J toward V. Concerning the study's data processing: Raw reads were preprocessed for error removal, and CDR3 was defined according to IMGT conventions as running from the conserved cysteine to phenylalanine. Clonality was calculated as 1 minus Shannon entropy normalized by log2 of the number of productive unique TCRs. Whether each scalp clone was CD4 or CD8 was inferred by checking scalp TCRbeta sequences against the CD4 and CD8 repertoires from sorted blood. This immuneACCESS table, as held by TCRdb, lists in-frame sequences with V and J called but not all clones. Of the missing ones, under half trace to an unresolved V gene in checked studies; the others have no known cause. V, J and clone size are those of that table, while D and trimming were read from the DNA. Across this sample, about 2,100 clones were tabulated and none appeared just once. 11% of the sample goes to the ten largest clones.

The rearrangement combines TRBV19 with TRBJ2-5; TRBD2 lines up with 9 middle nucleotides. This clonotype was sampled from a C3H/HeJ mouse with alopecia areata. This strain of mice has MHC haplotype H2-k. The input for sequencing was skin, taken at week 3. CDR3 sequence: CASSIIGTGQDTQYF. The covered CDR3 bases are TGTGCCAGCAGTATAATAGGGACTGGGCAAGAC.